A selection of T cell receptor beta chains follows, all from one sample in a study of blood T cell repertoires in COVID-19. Assay used: immunoSEQ multiplex PCR; TCRdb lists only in-frame clones, some missing. The table records more than 150,000 clones, over 70% of them present only once. Sequenced material: PBMCs or T cells enriched from blood (not recorded which). The receptors originated from a man in his sixties who had been exposed to COVID-19. Each CDR3 is given with its conserved first and last residue. A D gene is named only where the DNA matches it firmly. A row's size may be missing; if present it is once, few, many or a size class.

d_call j_call clone_size v_call cdr3_nt cdr3_aa
. TRBJ2-3 . TRBV7-2 TGTGCCAGCAGCTTAGGACCGGAGCCAGATACGCAGTATTTT CASSLGPEPDTQYF
TRBD2 TRBJ2-3 . TRBV9 TGTGCCAGCAGCCCTGATCGGCTAGCGGGGCTCCGGGGTACGCAGTATTTT CASSPDRLAGLRGTQYF
. TRBJ2-7 . TRBV14 TGTGCCAGCAGCCAAGCCCGCGACAGGCACTACGAGCAGTACTTC CASSQARDRHYEQYF
. TRBJ1-3 few TRBV6-5 TGTGCCAGCAAAGTGGACTCCCGAAGAAACACCATATATTTT CASKVDSRRNTIYF
. TRBJ2-5 . TRBV9 TGTGCCAGCAGCGTAACTCAGGCCCAAGAGACCCAGTACTTC CASSVTQAQETQYF
TRBD2 TRBJ2-5 . TRBV6-2/TRBV6-3 TGTGCCAGCAGTTTTCGACTAGCGGGAGTTCAAGAGACCCAGTACTTC CASSFRLAGVQETQYF
. TRBJ1-1 . TRBV5-1 TGCGCCAGCAGCCGTTCCGAGGTGTCTGAAGCTTTCTTT CASSRSEVSEAFF
. TRBJ2-3 few TRBV9 TGTGCCAGCAGCGTCAACAGGGCTAGCACAGATACGCAGTATTTT CASSVNRASTDTQYF
. TRBJ2-7 . TRBV6-5 TGTGCCAGCGTGATGAGCAGGGGTACCCACGAGCAGTACTTC CASVMSRGTHEQYF
. TRBJ1-1 . TRBV4-1 TGCGCCAGCAGCCAAGATTTCTCAGGGAACACTGAAGCTTTCTTT CASSQDFSGNTEAFF
TRBD1 TRBJ2-1 once TRBV6-5 TGTGCCAGCAATCCGGGACAGGGAATTCCCAATGAGCAGTTCTTC CASNPGQGIPNEQFF
. TRBJ1-1 . TRBV25-1 TGTGCCAGCAGTGACGGTAGCATGAACACTGAAGCTTTCTTT CASSDGSMNTEAFF
. TRBJ2-2 . TRBV7-7 TGTGCCAGCAGCCTGGGACTTTCGAACACCGGGGAGCTGTTTTTT CASSLGLSNTGELFF
. TRBJ2-2 . TRBV19 TGTGCCAGTAGTGCCCGGGTAAGCACCGGGGAGCTGTTTTTT CASSARVSTGELFF
. TRBJ2-6 . TRBV6-4 TGTGCCACCCCGGGGCAGGGGCCGGGGGCCAACGTCCTGACTTTC CATPGQGPGANVLTF
. TRBJ2-7 . TRBV19 TGTGCCAGTAGTATGGAGTCAGCTTCTTTC CASSMESASF
. TRBJ2-5 . TRBV4-1 TGCGCCAGCAGCCAAGATGCGGGGATCCAAGAGACCCAGTACTTC CASSQDAGIQETQYF
TRBD2 TRBJ2-3 . TRBV30 TGTGCCTCGGGGACTAGCTGGGGTGCGGCAGATACGCAGTATTTT CASGTSWGAADTQYF
. TRBJ2-1 . TRBV29-1 TGCAGCGGCCGCTCGGGGGTCGATGAGCAGTTCTTC CSGRSGVDEQFF
. TRBJ2-5 . TRBV11-1 TGTGCCAGCAGCTATCGAGAGACCCAGTACTTC CASSYRETQYF
TRBD1 TRBJ1-6 . TRBV18 TGTGCCAGCTCACCCCTCGGACAGGGCGGGTATGTTGTGTCACCCCTCCACTTT CASSPLGQGGYVVSPLHF
TRBD1 TRBJ1-6 . TRBV27 TGTGCCAGCAGTTTGACAGGGGTGGATATTAATTCACCCCTCCACTTT CASSLTGVDINSPLHF
. TRBJ2-7 . TRBV2 TGTGCCAGCAGTGAAGTTCTAGCGCGCGAGCAGTACTTC CASSEVLAREQYF
TRBD1 TRBJ1-5 . TRBV7-2 TGTGCCAGCAGCTTAAATTCGGACAGGTCTGATCAGCCCCAGCATTTT CASSLNSDRSDQPQHF
TRBD2 TRBJ2-2 . TRBV10-2 TGCGCCAGCAGTGAGACCGGGACTAGCGGGAGGGCCGGGGAGCTGTTTTTT CASSETGTSGRAGELFF
TRBD2 TRBJ2-2 . TRBV15 TGTGCCACCAGCAGAGATAGGACTAGCGTCTACACCGGGGAGCTGTTTTTT CATSRDRTSVYTGELFF
. TRBJ2-1 . TRBV5-5 TGTGCCAGCAGCTTGGAAACAGGGTGGGGAGGGAGTGAGCAGTTCTTC CASSLETGWGGSEQFF
. TRBJ1-3 . TRBV9 TGTGCCAGCAGCGTTTGGGCAGCCTCTGGAAACACCATATATTTT CASSVWAASGNTIYF
. TRBJ2-1 . TRBV14 TGTGCCAGCAGCCAAGTTGGGGTTAGGGGAAAGGCTTTCAATGAGCAGTTCTTC CASSQVGVRGKAFNEQFF
. TRBJ1-5 . TRBV7-2 TGTGCCAGCAGCTTGGGGCCGGTCAATCAGCCCCAGCATTTT CASSLGPVNQPQHF
TRBD2 TRBJ2-7 . TRBV5-1 TGCGCCAGCAGCTTGGCGGGACTAGCGGGAGACCACGAGCAGTACTTC CASSLAGLAGDHEQYF
TRBD2 TRBJ2-3 . TRBV19 TGTGCCAGTAGTTCCCGGACTAGCGGGACATTCACAGATACGCAGTATTTT CASSSRTSGTFTDTQYF
TRBD1 TRBJ1-1 . TRBV15 TGTGCCACCAGCGTACACAGGGGCGTGTACACTGAAGCTTTCTTT CATSVHRGVYTEAFF
TRBD1 TRBJ1-5 . TRBV18 TGTGCCAGCTCACCTCGAGGACAGGGTGCTCAGCCCCAGCATTTT CASSPRGQGAQPQHF
TRBD1 TRBJ1-2 . TRBV6-2/TRBV6-3 TGTGCCAGCAGTTACCCCACAGGGGGCTCAGCCTATGGCTACACCTTC CASSYPTGGSAYGYTF